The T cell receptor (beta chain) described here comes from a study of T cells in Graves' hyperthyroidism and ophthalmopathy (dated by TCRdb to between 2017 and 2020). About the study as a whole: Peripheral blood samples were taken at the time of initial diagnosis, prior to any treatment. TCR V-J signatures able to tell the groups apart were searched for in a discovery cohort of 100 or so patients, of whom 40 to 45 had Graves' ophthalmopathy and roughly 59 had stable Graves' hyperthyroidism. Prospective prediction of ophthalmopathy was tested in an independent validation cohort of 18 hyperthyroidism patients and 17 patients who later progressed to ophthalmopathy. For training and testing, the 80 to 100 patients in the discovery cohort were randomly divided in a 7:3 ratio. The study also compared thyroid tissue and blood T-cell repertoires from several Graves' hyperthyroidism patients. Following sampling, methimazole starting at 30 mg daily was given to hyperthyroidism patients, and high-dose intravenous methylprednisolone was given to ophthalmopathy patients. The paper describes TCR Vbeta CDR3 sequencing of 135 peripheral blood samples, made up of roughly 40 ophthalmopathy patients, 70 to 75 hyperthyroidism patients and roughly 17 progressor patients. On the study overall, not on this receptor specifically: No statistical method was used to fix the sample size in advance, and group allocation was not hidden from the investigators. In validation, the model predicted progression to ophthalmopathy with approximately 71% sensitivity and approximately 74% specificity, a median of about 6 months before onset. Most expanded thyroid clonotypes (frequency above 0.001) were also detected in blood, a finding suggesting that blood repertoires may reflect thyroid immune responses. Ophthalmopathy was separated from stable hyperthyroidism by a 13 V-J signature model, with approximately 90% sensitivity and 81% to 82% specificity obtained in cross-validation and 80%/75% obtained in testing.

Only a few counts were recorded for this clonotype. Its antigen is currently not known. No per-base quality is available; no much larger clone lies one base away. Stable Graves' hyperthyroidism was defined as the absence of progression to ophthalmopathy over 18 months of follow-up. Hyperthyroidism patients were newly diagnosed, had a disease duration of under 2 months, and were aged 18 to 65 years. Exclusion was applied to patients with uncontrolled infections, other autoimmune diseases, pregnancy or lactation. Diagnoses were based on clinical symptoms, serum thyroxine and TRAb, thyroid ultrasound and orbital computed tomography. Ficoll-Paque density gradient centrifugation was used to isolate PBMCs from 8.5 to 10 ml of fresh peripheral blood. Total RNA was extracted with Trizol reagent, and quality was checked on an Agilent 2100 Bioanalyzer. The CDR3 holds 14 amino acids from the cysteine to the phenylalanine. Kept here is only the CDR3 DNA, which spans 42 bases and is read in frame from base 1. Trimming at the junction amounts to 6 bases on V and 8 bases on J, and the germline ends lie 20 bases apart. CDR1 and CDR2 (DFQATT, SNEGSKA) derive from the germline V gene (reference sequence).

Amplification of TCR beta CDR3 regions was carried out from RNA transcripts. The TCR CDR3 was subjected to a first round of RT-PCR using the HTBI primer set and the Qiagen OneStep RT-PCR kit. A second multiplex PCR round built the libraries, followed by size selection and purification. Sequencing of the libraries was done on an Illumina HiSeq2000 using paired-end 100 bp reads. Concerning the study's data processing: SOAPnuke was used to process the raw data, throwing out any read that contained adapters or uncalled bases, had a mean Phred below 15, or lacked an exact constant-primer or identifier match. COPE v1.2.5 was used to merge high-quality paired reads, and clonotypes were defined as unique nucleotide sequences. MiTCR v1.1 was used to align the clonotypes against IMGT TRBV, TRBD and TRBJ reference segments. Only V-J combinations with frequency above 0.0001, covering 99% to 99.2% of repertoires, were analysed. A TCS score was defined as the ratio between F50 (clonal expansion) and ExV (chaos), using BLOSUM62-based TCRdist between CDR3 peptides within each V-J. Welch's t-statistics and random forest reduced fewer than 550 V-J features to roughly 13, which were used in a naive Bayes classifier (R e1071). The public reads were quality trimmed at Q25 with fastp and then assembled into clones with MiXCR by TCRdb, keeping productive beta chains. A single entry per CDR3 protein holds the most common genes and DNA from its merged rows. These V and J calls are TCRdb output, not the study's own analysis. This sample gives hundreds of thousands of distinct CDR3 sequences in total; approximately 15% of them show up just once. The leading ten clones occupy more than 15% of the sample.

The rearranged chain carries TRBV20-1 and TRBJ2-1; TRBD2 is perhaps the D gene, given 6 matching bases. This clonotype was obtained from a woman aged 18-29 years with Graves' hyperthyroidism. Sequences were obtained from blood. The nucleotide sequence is TGCAGTGCGCTCACCGGGACTCGGGGCGATGAGCAGTTCTTC. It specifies CSALTGTRGDEQFF.